This T cell receptor beta chain was observed in a study of T-cell reconstitution after alpha-beta-depleted transplantation in children. General study points: Alpha-beta T cells present about two months after transplant were reported to originate from several hundred expanded graft clones. Once a year had passed after transplant, T-cell counts and diversity came mostly from newly produced T cells. Surviving recipient T cells and intrathymic progenitors accounted for some patients' high TCRbeta diversity at day 60.

The V and J ends lost 11 bases and 3 bases, in that order; junction bases with no gene match: 3. The CDR3 is 14 residues long. This clonotype was seen ten or more times. Its antigen is as yet unknown. Unique molecular identifiers featured in how the TCRbeta library was prepared. TCRdb re-analysed the PCR reads in MiXCR, keeping a single row per CDR3 protein. Seen here are under 300,000 distinct CDR3 sequences, 11% observed once, and the top ten hold 20% to 25%. This TCR was sampled from a male patient aged 2 to 10 who had a stem cell transplant for chronic granulomatous disease, so the T cells may come from the graft donor. The chain employs TRBV12-3 or TRBV12-4 and TRBJ2-2, with TRBD2 matching over 13 bases. The sequenced sample was peripheral blood, obtained 180 days after TCRalphabeta/CD19-depleted stem cell transplant. The CDR3 here is CAGGLAGYTGELFF. The CDR3 region has the DNA TGTGCCGGGGGACTAGCGGGATACACCGGGGAGCTGTTTTTT.